The present entry profiles one T cell receptor beta chain with its context. The data were obtained in a study of shared clonotypes between healthy human individuals. Overall study context: A donor's plate count was three for CD4 naive and three for CD4 memory; CD8 naive had two and CD8 memory one.

Original handling: Filtering differed since immunoSEQ provided only junctions, with no quality scores. Profiled with immunoSEQ multiplex PCR; TCRdb holds only in-frame clones, not every one. Clone size and the V and J calls come from that table; the DNA yielded D and trimming. The sample contains over 2,000,000 clones, roughly 95% of which appear only once. Cells designated naive CD8 were CD45RO-negative and were positively selected for CCR7, with terminally differentiated effector memory CD45RA+ cells excluded. None of the donors, who were healthy HIV-negative adults, had recently had acute infections or vaccinations. The specimen sequenced was naive CD8+ T cells from PBMCs. The receptor comes from a man aged 18-30 years in good health. Some clones in this sample may be carry-over from other donors' samples.

The CDR3 here is CARNRGVQGNEQFF. The CDR3 DNA follows: TGTGCCAGAAATAGGGGGGTCCAAGGGAATGAGCAGTTCTTC. The V gene is TRBV19, the J gene TRBJ2-1, with D perhaps matching TRBD1 or TRBD2 (6 bases each). V shed 9 bases and J shed 7 bases, with 19 bases lying between them. Per the germline V gene, CDR1 is LNHDA and CDR2 is SQIVND (reference sequence). The CDR3 is made up of 14 amino acids.